This TCR beta chain was recovered during a study of blood T cell repertoires in COVID-19. Turning to the study itself: Whether acute or convalescent, the COVID-19 samples came from the United States, Italy and Spain. Sample material is recorded as cDNA or gDNA derived from T cells, B-cell-depleted T cells, or PBMCs.

This clone was detected once. Seattle cases were enrolled at active infection and followed longitudinally. In the authors' workflow: Estimation of nucleated cell counts relied on the amplification of reference gene primers. Using immunoSEQ multiplex PCR, the repertoire was profiled, and TCRdb retains in-frame clones only, with some absent. For V, J and clone size, that table is used; D and trimming come from the DNA. The data hold 250,000 to 300,000 clones, with nearly 90% observed a single time. The germline V gene encodes CDR1 LNHDA and CDR2 SQIVND (reference sequence). V dropped 9 bases and J dropped 3; count of bases not matched to a gene: 9. CDR3 length: 14 amino acids.

The sequence was collected from an older woman with COVID-19, enrolled during active disease. Sequencing was done on a sample of peripheral blood. The chain recombines TRBV19 with TRBJ2-7; 9 bases line up with TRBD1. The CDR3 sequence: CASSWTGENYEQYF. The CDR3 DNA is TGTGCCAGCTCCTGGACAGGGGAGAACTACGAGCAGTACTTC.